Below are 3 T cell receptor beta chains sequenced from a single sample in a study of CD8 T cells in ankylosing spondylitis. TCRdb called the 5' RACE reads again in MiXCR, with one record for every CDR3 protein. Found here are about 140,000 distinct CDR3 sequences, about an eighth of them singletons; the top ten hold around 4.1%. The specimen was blood, either unsorted or a sorted T cell fraction (not recorded which). These receptors were collected from a female donor with ankylosing spondylitis or in good health (not recorded which).

In this sample, this clonotype turned up a few times. V usage is TRBV18 and J usage is TRBJ2-3; 8 bases line up with TRBD2. V lost 2 bases to trimming and J lost 2 bases; unmatched junction nucleotides: 3. From germline, CDR1 is KGHSH and CDR2 LQKENI. CDR3 length: 15 amino acids. CDR3 in DNA: TGTGCCAGCTCACCATTGCGGGGGGCCACAGATACGCAGTATTTT. Amino acids: CASSPLRGATDTQYF.

This clonotype was seen repeatedly, ten times or more. CDR3 residues: CSARETGPYEQYF. Written as DNA, the CDR3 is TGCAGTGCTAGAGAAACGGGGCCCTACGAGCAGTACTTC. The gene calls are TRBV20-1 and TRBJ2-7; D possibly matches TRBD1 or TRBD2 (5 bases each). The CDR3 loop spans 13 amino acids. Germline V gene lookup returns CDR1 DFQATT and CDR2 SNEGSKA (reference sequence). The germline V and J ends were trimmed by 0 bases and 2 bases, with 8 bases remaining between them.

With respect to this clonotype: Since a much larger clone is just one base distant, this may be a read error. This rearrangement joins TRBV15 to TRBJ2-4; D unclear. Germline values: CDR1 LNHNV, CDR2 YYDKDF (reference sequence). This CDR3 has 15 amino acids. The CDR3 is CATGRDRGAQNIQYF. CDR3 nucleotide sequence: TGTGCCACCGGCAGAGATCGCGGAGCCCAAAACATTCAGTACTTC.